These 26 T cell receptor beta chains came from one sample sequenced in a study of CD8 T cells in Susac syndrome (dated by TCRdb to about 2019). Receptor libraries were prepared by the immunoSEQ multiplex PCR assay. RNA was extracted with the RNeasy kit and roughly 0.45 to 1 ug was reverse transcribed using random hexamers. TCRdb reran the public reads through fastp at Q25 and MiXCR, keeping productive beta chains. Each record represents a unique CDR3 protein, reported with the most common genes and DNA among its rows. This sample has 210,000 or so distinct CDR3 sequences in its table, and over 90% of those were observed once. Jointly, the top ten make up under 0.2% of the sample. What was sequenced was CD4+ T cells from PBMCs. The receptors were gathered from a human donor with Susac syndrome.

The chain employs TRBV30 and TRBJ1-1; tentatively, D is TRBD1 (5 bases). The CDR3 has 14 amino acids. V shed 4 bases and J shed 1 base, with 13 bases lying between them. The germline CDR1 and CDR2 sequences are GTSNPN and SVGIG (reference sequence). This chain's CDR3 is CAWNRDRPNTEAFF. CDR3 coding DNA: TGTGCCTGGAACCGGGACCGGCCGAACACTGAAGCTTTCTTT.

The rearrangement joins TRBV20-1 to TRBJ2-1, with a tentative D call TRBD1 (5 bases). Per germline, CDR1 DFQATT and CDR2 SNEGSKA (reference sequence). V lost 3 bases, J lost 3 bases, and 9 bases lay in between. The CDR3 is made up of 13 amino acids. The CDR3 DNA reads TGCAGTGCTAGTGGAACAGGCTACAATGAGCAGTTCTTC. Amino acids: CSASGTGYNEQFF.

The V gene is TRBV25-1, the J gene TRBJ2-3; D not resolved. The CDR3 contains 14 residues. The germline V gene has CDR1 MGHDK and CDR2 SYGVNS. Trimming removed 4 bases from V and 0 bases from J, with 8 bases in between. The CDR3 region has the DNA TGTGCCAGCAGTGGAGTGGGTAGCACAGATACGCAGTATTTT. Translation gives CASSGVGSTDTQYF.

This sequence joins TRBV4-2 and TRBJ2-2; D perhaps matches TRBD2 (6 bases). V shed 5 bases and J shed 4 bases, with 17 bases lying between them. The CDR3 is made up of 16 amino acids. Germline V CDR1 and CDR2: LGHNA, YNFKEQ. CDR3 residues: CASSYQARGFTGELFF. CDR3 in DNA: TGTGCCAGCAGCTACCAAGCACGGGGGTTCACCGGGGAGCTGTTTTTT.

The chain recombines TRBV6-1 with TRBJ2-5; possibly TRBD1 for D (5 bases). The V gene's germline CDR1 is MNHNS and CDR2 SASEGT. The V and J ends lost 2 bases and 5 bases respectively, with 9 bases between them. The CDR3 has 13 residues. CDR3 bases: TGTGCCAGCAGTGAAATGGCAGGGGAGACCCAGTACTTC. This translates into CASSEMAGETQYF.

A single count supports this clonotype. V usage is TRBV6-5 and J usage is TRBJ2-7; D possibly corresponds to TRBD2 (5 bases). CDR1 MNHEY and CDR2 SVGAGI come from the germline V gene. Trimming removed 0 bases at V and 6 bases at J, with 12 bases between. CDR3 length: 14 residues. CDR3 sequence reads: CASSYSRAVVEQYF. The CDR3 region has the DNA TGTGCCAGCAGTTACTCGAGGGCAGTGGTCGAGCAGTACTTC.

The V and J genes are TRBV7-3 and TRBJ1-6; a weak D match, TRBD1 (5 bases). Trimming removed 2 bases at V and 3 bases at J, with 8 bases between. Per germline, CDR1 SGHTA and CDR2 FQGTGA. The CDR3 has 15 amino acids. In DNA, the CDR3 is TGTGCCAGCAGCTTAGACGGGGGCTATAATTCACCCCTCCACTTT. It specifies CASSLDGGYNSPLHF.

J is TRBJ2-5 and V is TRBV12-3 or TRBV12-4; TRBD1 or TRBD2 may be the D gene (5 bases each). The ends were cut back, 8 bases at V and 5 bases at J, with 18 bases in the middle. There are 14 residues in the CDR3. The CDR3 nucleotides read TGTGCCAGCGGGACGGGGCACGGAGAGGAGACCCAGTACTTC. It is translated as CASGTGHGEETQYF.

The V call is TRBV4-3, the J call TRBJ1-1; D might be TRBD1 (5 bases). Germline V CDR1 and CDR2: LGHNA, YSLEER. This CDR3 is built from 14 residues. V lost 1 base to trimming and J lost 7 bases, with 13 bases between them. CDR3 region: CASSQVLGTGEAFF. CDR3 DNA sequence: TGCGCCAGCAGCCAAGTTCTGGGGACGGGTGAAGCTTTCTTT.

This sequence joins TRBV4-3 and TRBJ1-6, with D unresolved. Trimming left V 1 base short and J 4 bases short, with 8 bases between. The CDR3 is made up of 15 amino acids. CDR1 is LGHNA and CDR2 is YSLEER in the germline V gene. CDR3 DNA: TGCGCCAGCAGCCAAGCTACAGATTATAATTCACCCCTCCACTTT. This gives the protein CASSQATDYNSPLHF.

This rearrangement joins TRBV6-5 to TRBJ2-7, with D perhaps matching TRBD1 or TRBD2 (6 bases each). The V gene's germline CDR1 is MNHEY and CDR2 SVGAGI. The CDR3 contains 14 residues. Trimming removed 7 bases from V and 5 bases from J, with 18 bases in between. CDR3 DNA: TGTGCCAGCAAAACAGGGCGGGGAGGACACGAGCAGTACTTC. Its protein is CASKTGRGGHEQYF.

The J gene is TRBJ2-7, the V gene TRBV21-1; the D call TRBD2 from the table was never checked on the DNA. TRBV21-1 is marked as a pseudogene. This CDR3 is built from 12 residues. CDR3: CAKGGTSYEQYF. The CDR3 region has the DNA TGTGCCAAGGGGGGGACTAGCTACGAGCAGTACTTC.

This chain uses TRBV6-1 with TRBJ2-7; 7 bases fit TRBD1. This CDR3 contains 14 residues. Germline-derived CDR1 and CDR2 are MNHNS and SASEGT. V trimming: 7 bases; J trimming: 6 bases; junction bases outside the gene matches: 12. The DNA of the CDR3 is TGTGCCAGCACCCGCGACAGGGCACAGGGCGAGCAGTACTTC. Protein sequence: CASTRDRAQGEQYF.

The V gene is TRBV9, the J gene TRBJ1-1; the D gene is possibly TRBD1 (6 bases). The CDR3 spans 14 residues. V was trimmed by 0 bases and J by 8 bases, leaving 14 bases between them. CDR1 SGDLS and CDR2 YYNGEE come from the germline V gene. The DNA of the CDR3 is TGTGCCAGCAGCGTAGCGTATGGACAGTCGGAAGCTTTCTTT. It translates to CASSVAYGQSEAFF.

This clonotype has a single count. The chain uses TRBV29-1 and TRBJ1-1; D remains unclear. Trimming took 3 bases from V and 4 from J, leaving 12 bases between them. This CDR3 is 13 amino acids long. CDR1 and CDR2 (germline): SQVTM, ANQGSEA. The CDR3 sequence: CSVEVSRATEAFF. CDR3 coding DNA: TGCAGCGTTGAGGTCAGTCGGGCCACTGAAGCTTTCTTT.

The rearrangement links TRBV4-3 to TRBJ1-5; TRBD1 matches at 8 bases. The CDR3 length is 17 residues. The junction had 10 bases not matched to a gene; V was cut back by 0 bases and J by 6 bases. From germline, CDR1 is LGHNA and CDR2 YSLEER. The CDR3: CASSQDLRDRFFQPQHF. The CDR3 bases are TGCGCCAGCAGCCAAGATTTGAGGGACAGGTTTTTTCAGCCCCAGCATTTT.

V is TRBV2 and J is TRBJ2-1; D is possibly TRBD2 (5 bases). This CDR3 is built from 13 residues. The V gene's germline CDR1 is SNHLY and CDR2 FYNNEI. Trimming left V 1 base short and J 4 bases short, with 5 bases between. The DNA for the CDR3 is TGTGCCAGCAGTGAAGAGCGGTACAATGAGCAGTTCTTC. It is translated as CASSEERYNEQFF. Using reference TRBV2 and TRBJ2-1 for the parts outside the CDR3, the full variable domain is EPEVTQTPSHQVTQMGQEVILRCVPISNHLYFYWYRQILGQKVEFLVSFYNNEISEKSEIFDDQFSVERPDGSNFTLKIRSTKLEDSAMYFCASSEERYNEQFFGPGTRLTVL.

The chain couples TRBV18 to TRBJ2-1; D ambiguous. CDR3 size: 15 residues. The germline V gene has CDR1 KGHSH and CDR2 LQKENI. Trimming pared 2 bases from V and 1 base from J, leaving 9 bases between. The CDR3 reads CASSPKDGSYNEQFF. DNA of the CDR3: TGTGCCAGCTCACCAAAGGACGGTTCCTACAATGAGCAGTTCTTC.

The chain combines TRBV12-3 or TRBV12-4 with TRBJ1-6, with D unclear. V was shortened by 6 bases and J by 7 bases, with 16 bases between the two germline ends. The CDR3 consists of 15 residues. The CDR3 loop reads CASRLTSGHNSPLHF. In nucleotides, the CDR3 is TGTGCCAGCAGACTAACTTCGGGCCACAATTCACCCCTCCACTTT.

The chain couples TRBV7-8 to TRBJ2-1; TRBD2 matches at 15 bases. V shed 6 bases, J shed 0 bases, and the junction held 6 bases outside the gene matches. This CDR3 has 18 amino acids. In germline, CDR1 is SGHVS, CDR2 FQNEAQ. CDR3 amino acids: CASSGLAGGRSSYNEQFF. In DNA form, the CDR3 reads TGTGCCAGCAGTGGACTAGCGGGGGGGAGGAGCTCCTACAATGAGCAGTTCTTC.

V and J are TRBV29-1 and TRBJ1-4; 12 bases are shared with TRBD1. This CDR3 is built from 14 residues. Germline values: CDR1 SQVTM, CDR2 ANQGSEA. With V trimmed by 3 bases and J by 6 bases, 2 bases remained unmatched. CDR3 loop: CSVEGTGGDEKLFF. DNA for the CDR3: TGCAGCGTTGAGGGGACAGGGGGCGATGAAAAACTGTTTTTT. Looking up the rest from reference TRBV29-1 and TRBJ1-4 gives the full variable domain: SAVISQKPSRDICQRGTSLTIQCQVDSQVTMMFWYRQQPGQSLTLIATANQGSEATYESGFVIDKFPISRPNLTFSTLTVSNMSPEDSSIYLCSVEGTGGDEKLFFGSGTQLSVL.

V usage is TRBV24-1 and J usage is TRBJ1-2; no firm D call. Germline CDR1 reads KGHDR; CDR2 reads SFDVKD. The length of the CDR3 is 14 residues. V lost 3 bases, J lost 2 bases, and 9 bases lay in between. In DNA, the CDR3 is TGTGCCACCAGTGATGGCGGGAGGAACTATGGCTACACCTTC. Translation gives CATSDGGRNYGYTF.

This chain joins TRBV7-8 and TRBJ2-1; perhaps D is TRBD1 or TRBD2 (5 bases each). Germline V CDR1 and CDR2: SGHVS, FQNEAQ. The V end was cut by 7 bases, the J end by 4 bases, with 14 bases between. The CDR3 consists of 14 residues. CDR3 in amino acids: CASIPLGGYNEQFF. The CDR3 bases are TGTGCCAGCATCCCCCTTGGGGGATACAATGAGCAGTTCTTC.

The chain has TRBV11-2 and TRBJ2-2; 8 bases agree with TRBD1. The junction had 2 bases not matched to a gene; V was cut back by 10 bases and J by 1 base. Germline CDR1 is SGHAT and CDR2 is FQNNGV. This CDR3 spans 13 amino acids. CDR3 region: CANGQGNTGELFF. CDR3 in DNA: TGTGCCAATGGACAGGGGAACACCGGGGAGCTGTTTTTT.

CDR3 loop: CASSLRQGESNEQFF. CDR3 DNA: TGTGCCAGCAGTTTAAGACAGGGGGAGAGCAATGAGCAGTTCTTC. The V call is TRBV27, the J call TRBJ2-1; TRBD1 matches at 9 bases. The germline CDR1 and CDR2 sequences are MNHEY and SMNVEV (reference sequence). V dropped 2 bases and J dropped 6; count of bases not matched to a gene: 5. The CDR3 extends over 15 amino acids.

The chain recombines TRBV30 with TRBJ1-1, with 11 bases matching TRBD1. Germline lookup yields CDR1 GTSNPN and CDR2 SVGIG (reference sequence). With 3 bases clipped from V and 5 bases from J, the junction kept 11 bases outside the gene matches. The CDR3 runs to 16 residues. The CDR3 DNA follows: TGTGCCTGGAGCGTTTGGACAGGGGGCGTCGAGACTGAAGCTTTCTTT. It encodes CAWSVWTGGVETEAFF.